The 13 T cell receptor beta chains below come from one sample, sequenced in a study of T cell clones after liver transplantation. TCRdb's copy holds only in-frame clones and misses some; the assay was immunoSEQ multiplex PCR. In the table there are about 99,000 clones, around 80% of which are singletons. The starting material was CD4+ T cells from blood, obtained around 49 months after liver transplant. The receptors originated from a human patient who received a liver transplant. Some T cells may have originated in the graft donor.

This clone was found once. V and J are TRBV18 and TRBJ1-1, with D possibly TRBD1 on 6 matching bases. The CDR3 loop spans 14 amino acids. Germline V gene data show CDR1 as KGHSH and CDR2 as LQKENI. Between the trimmed V and J ends, which lost 5 bases and 2 bases, there was a span of 12 bases. CDR3 in DNA: TGTGCCAGCTCAATTGGACAGCCCAACACTGAAGCTTTCTTT. Protein: CASSIGQPNTEAFF.

The chain is built from TRBV5-1 and TRBJ1-1, with TRBD1 identical over 8 bases. This CDR3 contains 15 residues. Germline values: CDR1 SGHRS, CDR2 YFSETQ. Trimming removed 4 bases from V and 1 base from J; junction bases left unmatched: 6. CDR3 sequence: CASSRPGQGNTEAFF. The CDR3 nucleotides are TGCGCCAGCAGCCGACCCGGACAGGGGAACACTGAAGCTTTCTTT.

The rearrangement links TRBV5-1 to TRBJ2-2; D is undetermined. CDR1 SGHRS and CDR2 YFSETQ come from the germline V gene. Trimming stripped 0 bases from V and 1 base from J, with 4 bases between. The CDR3 runs to 14 residues. The CDR3 loop reads CASSLVLNTGELFF. In DNA, the CDR3 is TGCGCCAGCAGCTTGGTATTGAACACCGGGGAGCTGTTTTTT. The full variable domain, rest sourced from reference TRBV5-1 and TRBJ2-2, is KAGVTQTPRYLIKTRGQQVTLSCSPISGHRSVSWYQQTPGQGLQFLFEYFSETQRNKGNFPGRFSGRQFSNSRSEMNVSTLELGDSALYLCASSLVLNTGELFFGEGSRLTVL.

The chain links TRBV7-6 to TRBJ1-3; D gene uncertain. V lost 4 bases to trimming and J lost 4 bases, with 14 bases between them. The CDR3 runs to 15 residues. Germline loops: CDR1 SGHVS, CDR2 FNYEAQ. The CDR3 protein is CASSYAAGLGNTIYF. CDR3 sequence (DNA): TGTGCCAGCAGCTACGCTGCGGGGTTAGGAAACACCATATATTTT.

With respect to this clone: At one end, the junction sequence differs from germline, possibly due to a read error. The rearrangement uses TRBV5-1 and TRBJ1-1; D perhaps matches TRBD1 (5 bases). The V gene's germline CDR1 is SGHRS and CDR2 YFSETQ. CDR3 length: 14 residues. CDR3 loop: CASSSRDRNAEAFF. The CDR3 region has the DNA TGCGCCAGCAGCTCAAGGGACCGGAACGCTGAAGCTTTCTTT.

The rearrangement uses TRBV7-8 and TRBJ2-1; D is perhaps TRBD1 (6 bases). The CDR3 is 17 amino acids. CDR1 and CDR2 from the germline V gene are SGHVS and FQNEAQ. V was trimmed by 4 bases and J by 0 bases, leaving 16 bases between them. The CDR3 nucleotides read TGTGCCAGCAGCTCCAGGCAGGGGCGGAGCTCCTACAATGAGCAGTTCTTC. Residues: CASSSRQGRSSYNEQFF.

The J gene is TRBJ2-1, the V gene TRBV7-3; the match to TRBD1 covers 7 bases. CDR3 size: 14 residues. Germline V gene lookup returns CDR1 SGHTA and CDR2 FQGTGA. The ends lost 5 bases at V and 9 bases at J; junction bases unmatched: 10. For the CDR3, the DNA is TGTGCCAGCAGCCCTCAGGGGGAAACAAGTGAGCAGTTCTTC. Its translation: CASSPQGETSEQFF.

With respect to this clone: Other nucleotide sequences from this sample produce the same CDR3. This rearrangement joins TRBV6-5 to TRBJ2-6, with no clear D. CDR1 is MNHEY, CDR2 SVGAGI, per germline. With 6 bases removed from V and 2 bases from J, the gap between germline ends came to 11 bases. CDR3 length equals 15 residues. CDR3 region: CASSPEGTGANVLTF. The CDR3 DNA reads TGTGCCAGCAGCCCGGAAGGGACTGGGGCCAACGTCCTGACTTTC.

The chain carries TRBV28 and TRBJ2-1; TRBD1 is a possible D gene (6 bases). The CDR3 extends over 15 amino acids. The germline gives CDR1 MDHEN, CDR2 SYDVKM. V was cut by 8 bases and J by 3 bases, with 17 bases left in between. This CDR3 reads CASAGDGQIYNEQFF. CDR3 DNA: TGTGCCAGCGCTGGAGATGGACAGATCTACAATGAGCAGTTCTTC.

The chain carries TRBV4-2 and TRBJ1-4; D unclear. V lost 0 bases and J 11 bases, leaving 4 bases between the germline ends. This CDR3 spans 11 amino acids. The V gene's germline CDR1 is LGHNA and CDR2 YNFKEQ. CDR3 sequence: CASSQEDKLFF. The CDR3 DNA is TGTGCCAGCAGCCAAGAAGATAAACTGTTTTTT.

Turning to this clone: Other DNA sequences in the sample encode the same CDR3. The chain recombines TRBV30 with TRBJ2-3; possible D gene TRBD2, 5 bases. V gave up 0 bases and J gave up 0 bases, with 19 bases separating them. The CDR3 consists of 18 residues. Per the germline V gene, CDR1 is GTSNPN and CDR2 is SVGIG (reference sequence). The CDR3 nucleotides are TGTGCCTGGAGTGTAGGGTTAGCGCGCCTTACTAGCACAGATACGCAGTATTTT. The encoded protein is CAWSVGLARLTSTDTQYF.

The chain carries TRBV2 and TRBJ2-1; D unresolved. The V gene lost 5 bases and the J gene lost 0 bases, with 8 bases spanning the gap. Germline V gene lookup returns CDR1 SNHLY and CDR2 FYNNEI. This CDR3 contains 14 residues. The CDR3 sequence: CASSQDGSYNEQFF. CDR3 nucleotide sequence: TGTGCCAGCAGTCAGGACGGCTCCTACAATGAGCAGTTCTTC.

This clone was seen a handful of times. The V gene is TRBV6-5, the J gene TRBJ1-6; D perhaps matches TRBD1 (6 bases). The germline V and J ends were trimmed by 7 bases and 5 bases, with 12 bases remaining between them. The CDR3 totals 14 residues. Per the germline V gene, CDR1 is MNHEY and CDR2 is SVGAGI. The CDR3 nucleotides are TGTGCCAGCACCATACAGGGAAATAATTCACCCCTCCACTTT. It yields the protein CASTIQGNNSPLHF.